The following is a T cell receptor (beta chain) sequence with its context. What it binds is not known. It was negative isolation that provided the CD8+ and CD4+ T cells, whereas TEMRA cells were enriched by FACS. Random hexamers were used to reverse transcribe an amount of about 0.45 to 1 ug RNA. TCRdb processed the immunoSEQ multiplex PCR reads anew with MiXCR; each CDR3 protein has one entry. The data hold 60,000 to 75,000 distinct CDR3 sequences, with around 93% observed a single time. The CDR3 covers 14 residues. V shed 1 base and J shed 1 base, with 4 bases lying between them. Germline values: CDR1 MDHEN, CDR2 SYDVKM. The sample is drawn from a study of CD8 T cells in Susac syndrome. Study conclusions and caveats: In its TCR sequencing and HLA analysis, the study acknowledged that the number of individuals was relatively small.

This TCR was sampled from a human donor in good health. The V gene is TRBV28, the J gene TRBJ2-2; D not certain. Sample: CD8+ T cells from PBMCs. CDR3 in DNA: TGTGCCAGCAGTTTATATCGGAACACCGGGGAGCTGTTTTTT. It is translated as CASSLYRNTGELFF.